This TCR beta chain was identified during a study of OX40 agonist ivuxolimab in advanced cancers. On the study more broadly: The dose-escalation cohort was about 80% male, with a mean age of 60 years, ranging roughly 23 to 90.

Generated by immunoSEQ multiplex PCR, the TCRdb table keeps only in-frame clones and is missing some. The table has roughly 34,000 clones, about 83% seen once; the top ten hold roughly 1.9%. The sample here was CD4+ or CD8+ T cells sorted from blood, taken in a trial of the OX40 agonist ivuxolimab. The TCR originated in an adult with an advanced solid tumor such as melanoma, head and neck, liver or kidney cancer.

In nucleotides, the CDR3 is TGTGCCAGTAGTATAGATGATACAGGGGGCCAGCAGTACTTC. This gives the protein CASSIDDTGGQQYF. The J gene is TRBJ2-7, the V gene TRBV19, with 9 bases fitting TRBD1. The CDR3 runs to 14 residues. Looked up from germline, CDR1 is LNHDA and CDR2 is SQIVND (reference sequence). With V trimmed by 0 bases and J by 8 bases, 5 bases remained unmatched.